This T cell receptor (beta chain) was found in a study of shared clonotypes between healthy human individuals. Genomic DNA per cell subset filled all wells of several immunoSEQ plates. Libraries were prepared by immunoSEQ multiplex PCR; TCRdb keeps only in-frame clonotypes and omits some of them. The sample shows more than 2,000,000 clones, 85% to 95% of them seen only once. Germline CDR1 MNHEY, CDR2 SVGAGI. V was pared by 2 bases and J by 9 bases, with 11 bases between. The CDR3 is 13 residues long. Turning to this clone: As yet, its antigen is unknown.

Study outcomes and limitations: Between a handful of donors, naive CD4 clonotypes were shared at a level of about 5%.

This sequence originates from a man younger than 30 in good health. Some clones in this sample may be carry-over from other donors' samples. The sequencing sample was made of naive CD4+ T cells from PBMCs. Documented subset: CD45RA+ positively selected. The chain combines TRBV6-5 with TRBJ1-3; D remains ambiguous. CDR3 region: CASSYAVGGTIYF. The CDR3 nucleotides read TGTGCCAGCAGTTACGCTGTCGGTGGCACCATATATTTT.